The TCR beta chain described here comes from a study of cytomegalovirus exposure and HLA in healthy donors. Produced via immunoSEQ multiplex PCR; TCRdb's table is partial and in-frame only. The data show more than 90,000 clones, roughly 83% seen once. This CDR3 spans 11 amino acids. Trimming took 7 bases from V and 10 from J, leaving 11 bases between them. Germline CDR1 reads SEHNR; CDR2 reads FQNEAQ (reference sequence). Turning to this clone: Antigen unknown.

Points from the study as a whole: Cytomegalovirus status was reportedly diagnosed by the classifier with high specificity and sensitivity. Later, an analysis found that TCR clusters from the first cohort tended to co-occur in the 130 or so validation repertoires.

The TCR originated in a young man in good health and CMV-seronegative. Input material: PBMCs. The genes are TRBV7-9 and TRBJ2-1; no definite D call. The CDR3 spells CASKLRREQFF. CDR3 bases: TGTGCCAGCAAACTCCGGCGGGAGCAGTTCTTC.